Sequencing of this TCR beta chain was carried out in a study of T cells in Graves' hyperthyroidism and ophthalmopathy. This clonotype was counted ten times or more. V lost 2 bases and J 5 bases, leaving 10 bases between the germline ends. Germline V gene sequence: CDR1 SNHLY, CDR2 FYNNEI. This CDR3 is 14 amino acids long. Exclusion followed for patients with uncontrolled infection, other autoimmune disease, pregnancy or lactation. Authors of the study amplified TCR beta CDR3 regions from RNA transcripts. TCR CDR3 regions were first amplified by RT-PCR with HTBI primers. TCRdb used MiXCR to reprocess the multiplex PCR reads, holding one entry per CDR3 protein. This sample has fewer than 550,000 distinct CDR3 sequences, with approximately 14% found just once.

The rearrangement uses TRBV2 and TRBJ2-1; D uncertain. The origin of this receptor is a woman younger than 30 with Graves' hyperthyroidism. The sequenced sample consisted of blood. CDR3 loop: CASSERVADNEQFF. Written as DNA, the CDR3 is TGTGCCAGCAGTGAACGGGTAGCAGACAATGAGCAGTTCTTC. Using reference TRBV2 and TRBJ2-1 for the parts outside the CDR3, the full variable domain is EPEVTQTPSHQVTQMGQEVILRCVPISNHLYFYWYRQILGQKVEFLVSFYNNEISEKSEIFDDQFSVERPDGSNFTLKIRSTKLEDSAMYFCASSERVADNEQFFGPGTRLTVL.